The entry below describes one TCR beta chain. Its specificity is unknown. The record originates from a study of cytomegalovirus exposure and HLA in healthy donors. Regarding the study as a whole: Most TCR sequences showed up rarely, but some public TCRs showed up in many donors. The tendency of first-cohort TCR clusters to co-occur in the 90 to 150 validation repertoires emerged from a later analysis.

The data were produced by immunoSEQ multiplex PCR, yet TCRdb's version contains in-frame clones alone and is incomplete. The sample records hundreds of thousands of clones, around 89% being singletons. The CDR3 runs to 15 residues. CDR1 is MNHEY and CDR2 is SVGAGI in the germline V gene. V lost 6 bases, J lost 9 bases, and 9 bases stayed unmatched. Sample: PBMCs. The chain couples TRBV6-5 to TRBJ2-1; 12 bases match TRBD2. The TCR sequence derives from a woman aged 18-29 years in good health and CMV-seronegative. The CDR3 reads CASRVGLAGSIEQFF. The CDR3 coding sequence is TGTGCCAGCAGGGTCGGACTAGCGGGGAGTATTGAGCAGTTCTTC.